Following are 29 T cell receptor delta chains from one sample sequenced in a study of gamma-delta T cells after stem cell transplantation. TCRdb reprocessed the RT-PCR reads using CATT. The sample has about 2,800 delta-chain clones, 4% to 6% seen once. Sequencing was carried out using gamma-delta T cells. Every receptor here comes from a human donor. It is not recorded whose cells these are; they may come from a transplant donor.

This clone showed up just a few times. Just one base apart from a much larger clone, this may be a read error. The rearrangement uses TRDV2 and TRDJ1; the match to TRDD3 covers 13 bases. Germline lookup yields CDR1 GEAIGNYY and CDR2 EKD. Losses at the gene ends were 4 bases for V and 3 bases for J; bases not matched to a gene: 25. The CDR3 consists of 22 residues. This CDR3 reads CACDAMSGPLLGDTMTSDKLIF. CDR3 coding DNA: TGTGCCTGTGATGCTATGTCAGGTCCCTTACTGGGGGATACGATGACATCCGATAAACTCATCTTT.

J is TRDJ1 and V is TRDV2; TRDD3 aligns across 12 bases. CDR3 size: 20 residues. Germline CDR1 GEAIGNYY, CDR2 EKD. V shed 0 bases and J 0 bases; nucleotides not matched to a gene: 13. CDR3 sequence reads: CACDTVLGDTPTEYTDKLIF. The DNA of the CDR3 is TGTGCCTGTGACACCGTCCTGGGGGATACGCCGACAGAGTACACCGATAAACTCATCTTT.

In this sample, this clone turned up a few times. TCRdb's protein, taken from a much larger clone, differs from this DNA's translation at residue 5, likely owing to a read error; the protein displayed comes from the DNA. The gene calls are TRDV2 and TRDJ1, with TRDD3 as a possible D gene (6 bases). The CDR3 totals 17 residues. Germline V gene data show CDR1 as GEAIGNYY and CDR2 as EKD. V gave up 3 bases and J gave up 2 bases, with 21 bases separating them. The DNA of the CDR3 is TGTGCCTGTGACGCCGTCGATACGATGAATCCAACCGATAAACTCATCTTT. Amino acid sequence: CACDAVDTMNPTDKLIF.

This clone turned up a few times. A far larger clone is only one base removed, so a read error is likely. This same CDR3 is encoded by further DNA sequences in the sample. The chain employs TRDV2 and TRDJ1, with 8 bases lining up with TRDD3. The CDR3 contains 16 residues. From germline, CDR1 is GEAIGNYY and CDR2 EKD. In DNA, the CDR3 is TGTGCCTGTGACATACTGGGGGCCGTGTACACCGATAAGCTCATCTTT. Encoded protein: CACDILGAVYTDKLIF.

As for this clone: TCRdb's listed protein matches a much larger clone and diverges from this DNA's translation at residue 13, likely through a read error; the protein shown comes from the DNA. The chain's CDR3 is CACKLLGDTDKLTF. The CDR3 bases are TGTGCCTGTAAACTACTGGGGGACACCGATAAACTCACCTTT. The chain links TRDV2 to TRDJ1; 9 bases line up with TRDD3. CDR3 size: 14 residues. Germline-derived CDR1 and CDR2 are GEAIGNYY and EKD.

To note about this clone: The protein given by TCRdb reflects a much larger clone and differs at residue 6 from this DNA's translation, likely from a read error; the protein shown is the DNA's translation. The genes are TRDV2 and TRDJ1; D is uncertain. CDR1 and CDR2 (germline): GEAIGNYY, EKD. This CDR3 comprises 14 residues. V shed 0 bases and J shed 2 bases, with 9 bases lying between them. CDR3 residues: CACDTPSSTDKLIF. The CDR3 bases are TGTGCCTGTGACACCCCCTCCTCAACCGATAAACTCATCTTT.

This clone was observed a handful of times. A read error likely explains this, since a far larger clone differs by one base. Other DNA variants within this sample encode the same CDR3. V gene TRDV2 combines with J gene TRDJ1; TRDD3 aligns across 8 bases. Germline assignment: CDR1 GEAIGNYY and CDR2 EKD. The CDR3 has 14 residues. V was clipped by 5 bases and J by 4 bases; unmatched bases: 8. CDR3 bases: TGTGCCTGTGTGAGACTGGGGGGTCACGATAAACTCATCTTT. It translates to CACVRLGGHDKLIF.

This clone was seen a few times. Possible read error: a much larger clone is one base away. This rearrangement joins TRDV2 to TRDJ1; TRDD3 matches 10 bases. The CDR3 runs to 16 residues. The germline V gene has CDR1 GEAIGNYY and CDR2 EKD. The CDR3 region is CACDPTGGWNTDKPIF. The DNA of the CDR3 is TGTGCCTGTGACCCGACTGGGGGATGGAACACCGATAAACCCATCTTT.

This clone has just a few counts. A far bigger clonotype differs at one base, so this is likely a read error. The rearrangement uses TRDV2 and TRDJ1, with 10 bases matching TRDD3. This CDR3 is built from 16 residues. In germline, CDR1 is GEAIGNYY, CDR2 EKD. The CDR3 spells CACDTMGDTYTDRLIF. The CDR3 bases are TGTGCCTGTGACACGATGGGGGATACTTACACCGATAGACTCATCTTT.

Notes on this clone: A single base separates this from a much larger clone, so it may be a read error. Other DNA variants within this sample encode the same CDR3. The chain recombines TRDV2 with TRDJ1; TRDD3 is a possible D gene (6 bases). CDR3 length equals 21 residues. In germline, CDR1 is GEAIGNYY, CDR2 EKD. This CDR3 reads CACDTISVRGTPPTYTDKLIF. For the CDR3, the DNA is TGTGCCTGCGACACCATCTCGGTCAGGGGGACCCCCCCTACGTACACCGATAAACTCATCTTT.

This clone was observed a few times. A far larger clone lies a single base away; this is likely a read error. The J gene is TRDJ2, the V gene TRDV2; TRDD3 matches at 12 bases. Looked up from germline, CDR1 is GEAIGNYY and CDR2 is EKD. The CDR3 covers 18 residues. CDR3 amino acids: CARDNLLGDTALTAQLFF. In nucleotides, the CDR3 is TGTGCCCGTGACAACCTACTGGGGGATACCGCTTTGACAGCACAACTCTTCTTT.

This clone is deemed medium-sized (0.01 to 0.1%). The rearrangement uses TRDV2 and TRDJ1; 13 bases agree with TRDD3. This CDR3 has 25 residues. CDR1 and CDR2 from the germline V gene are GEAIGNYY and EKD. J lost 0 bases, V lost 0 bases, and 27 bases had no gene match. CDR3 region: CACDTVAFPASELGDTGLYTDKLIF. The CDR3 coding sequence is TGTGCCTGTGACACCGTAGCCTTCCCAGCCTCGGAACTGGGGGATACGGGTTTGTACACCGATAAACTCATCTTT.

A word on this clone: A far larger clone is just one base off, so this is likely a read error. The chain employs TRDV2 and TRDJ3, with 9 bases that match TRDD3. The CDR3 has 21 residues. Germline values: CDR1 GEAIGNYY, CDR2 EKD. The V and J ends lost 3 bases and 0 bases, in that order; junction bases with no gene match: 14. CDR3 region: CACDAALGGYPSSWDTRQMFF. In DNA, the CDR3 is TGTGCCTGTGACGCTGCTCTGGGGGGATACCCAAGCTCCTGGGACACCCGACAGATGTTTTTC.

This clone is large. The same CDR3 can be traced to other DNA sequences in this sample. CDR3 in DNA: TGTGCCTGTGATGAACTGGGGGATCGCGACACCGATAAACTCATCTTT. It translates to CACDELGDRDTDKLIF. The chain has TRDV2 and TRDJ1, with 10 bases aligning to TRDD3. V was pared by 4 bases and J by 0 bases, with 7 bases of the junction left unmatched. The CDR3 runs to 16 residues. CDR1 GEAIGNYY and CDR2 EKD come from the germline V gene.

The chain joins TRDV1 to TRDJ1, with 9 bases that match TRDD3. Trimming took 0 bases from V and 0 from J; bases not matched to a gene: 20. The length of the CDR3 is 22 residues. Germline loops: CDR1 TSWWSYY, CDR2 QGS. CDR3 DNA: TGTGCTCTTGGGGAACTGGAAGGAACGTCCTACTGGGGGAAGACGTACACCGATAAACTCATCTTT. Residues: CALGELEGTSYWGKTYTDKLIF.

This clone came up a few times. TCRdb shows a much larger clone's protein in place of this DNA's translation, and the two differ at residue 11, likely through a read error; the protein shown is translated from the DNA. The chain has TRDV2 and TRDJ1, with 10 bases lining up with TRDD3. The CDR3 sequence is 19 residues long. V lost 0 bases and J lost 2; bases outside the gene matches: 14. Germline CDR1 and CDR2: GEAIGNYY and EKD. The CDR3 sequence: CACDTVRGGYTIQTDKLIF. The CDR3 coding sequence is TGTGCCTGTGACACCGTCCGTGGGGGATACACCATCCAGACCGATAAACTCATCTTT.

This clone was found a few times. V and J are TRDV1 and TRDJ1, with a weak D call TRDD3 (7 bases). The V end lost 4 bases, the J end lost 0 bases, and 39 bases lay between the germline ends. The length of the CDR3 is 24 residues. In germline, CDR1 is TSWWSYY, CDR2 QGS. CDR3 amino acids: CALGGGRRGFLSLGARPYTDKLIF. CDR3 DNA: TGTGCTCTTGGGGGAGGAAGAAGGGGCTTCCTCTCCCTGGGGGCCCGACCGTACACCGATAAACTCATCTTT.

With regard to this clone: The TCRdb protein, from a much larger clone, departs from this DNA's translation at residue 11, likely by read error; the protein shown derives from the DNA. This sequence joins TRDV2 and TRDJ1; 9 positions match TRDD3. This CDR3 has 19 residues. Looked up from germline, CDR1 is GEAIGNYY and CDR2 is EKD. V was pared by 3 bases and J by 2 bases, with 18 bases of the junction left unmatched. The CDR3 reads CACDSLLGERPHATDKLIF. CDR3 DNA: TGTGCCTGTGACTCGCTACTGGGGGAACGACCACACGCGACCGATAAACTCATCTTT.

On this clone itself: TCRdb records a much larger clone's protein for this DNA, with a difference at residue 3 that likely arises from a read error; the protein given is the translation of the DNA. This chain links TRDV2 with TRDJ2, with a possible D match to TRDD3 (6 bases). Looked up from germline, CDR1 is GEAIGNYY and CDR2 is EKD. This CDR3 region has 17 residues. The CDR3 region has the DNA TGTGCCCGTGACACTCTGGGGCGCAATGGGTTGACAGCACAACTCTTCTTT. The encoded protein is CARDTLGRNGLTAQLFF.

To note about this clone: This may come from a read error, since a much larger clone is one base off. The chain couples TRDV2 to TRDJ1; TRDD3 is a possible D gene (5 bases). V was clipped by 3 bases and J by 0 bases, with 28 bases between them. CDR1 and CDR2 (germline): GEAIGNYY, EKD. There are 20 residues in the CDR3. The CDR3 sequence: CACDAVVVPSGGGYTDKLIF. The CDR3 nucleotides read TGTGCCTGTGACGCCGTCGTGGTACCGTCTGGCGGGGGGTACACCGATAAACTCATCTTT.

Comments on this clone: This DNA translates differently at residue 10 from the TCRdb protein, which is that of a much larger clone; a read error is likely, and the protein shown is the DNA's own translation. The chain employs TRDV2 and TRDJ1, with D perhaps matching TRDD3 (5 bases). The CDR3 contains 17 residues. V lost 0 bases and J 1 base, leaving 17 bases between the germline ends. Germline lookup yields CDR1 GEAIGNYY and CDR2 EKD. CDR3 amino acids: CACDTVEPGVPTDKLIF. In nucleotides, the CDR3 is TGTGCCTGTGACACCGTAGAGCCGGGGGTACCCACCGATAAACTCATCTTT.

Within the sample, this clone is medium-sized. This specimen includes other DNA sequences encoding the same CDR3. The V gene is TRDV2, the J gene TRDJ1; no firm D call. The CDR3 consists of 18 residues. The V and J ends lost 0 bases and 0 bases respectively, with 19 bases between them. Germline lookup yields CDR1 GEAIGNYY and CDR2 EKD. In nucleotides, the CDR3 is TGTGCCTGTGACACCCTCAAAGCGGGCCCCGAGTACACCGATAAACTCATCTTT. Its translation is CACDTLKAGPEYTDKLIF.

As to this clone: This may be a read error: a much more frequent sequence differs by one nucleotide. V gene TRDV2 combines with J gene TRDJ1, with 10 positions matching TRDD3. Germline CDR1 is GEAIGNYY and CDR2 is EKD. The V and J ends lost 0 bases and 0 bases, in that order; junction bases with no gene match: 27. The CDR3 length is 24 residues. CDR3 sequence (DNA): TGTGCCTGTGACACCGAAACTGGGGGATGCGCTTCAGTTTTCAAACCACCGTACACCGATAAACTCATCTTT. Protein sequence: CACDTETGGCASVFKPPYTDKLIF.

About this clone itself: This may be a read error, as it is one base from a much larger clone. This chain uses TRDV2 with TRDJ1, with 8 bases identical to TRDD3. Germline lookup yields CDR1 GEAIGNYY and CDR2 EKD. The CDR3 sequence is 25 residues long. V trimming: 0 bases; J trimming: 0 bases; junction bases outside the gene matches: 32. The CDR3 region is CACDTVAFPASELRDTGLYTDKLIF. The CDR3 coding sequence is TGTGCCTGTGACACCGTAGCCTTCCCAGCCTCGGAACTGAGGGATACGGGTTTGTACACCGATAAACTCATCTTT.

This clone is labeled medium-sized. This sequence joins TRDV2 and TRDJ1, with 10 positions matching TRDD3. V lost 0 bases, J lost 1 base, and 10 bases stayed unmatched. CDR3 length equals 18 residues. The germline V gene has CDR1 GEAIGNYY and CDR2 EKD. The CDR3: CACDTVATGGSLTDKLIF. Written as DNA, the CDR3 is TGTGCCTGTGACACCGTGGCAACTGGGGGATCCCTCACCGATAAACTCATCTTT.

This clone is labeled large. CDR3 in DNA: TGTGCCTGTGATTACGTACTGGGGGATACGACGGTGTACACCGATAAACTCATCTTT. Translation gives CACDYVLGDTTVYTDKLIF. V and J are TRDV2 and TRDJ1; TRDD3 matches 13 bases. The germline CDR1 and CDR2 sequences are GEAIGNYY and EKD. The CDR3 consists of 19 residues. The V and J ends lost 4 bases and 0 bases, in that order; junction bases with no gene match: 13.

This clone is deemed medium-sized. This clone may be a read error of a much larger clone one base away. V usage is TRDV2 and J usage is TRDJ2; D possibly corresponds to TRDD3 (6 bases). CDR1 and CDR2 from the germline V gene are GEAIGNYY and EKD. The V gene lost 0 bases and the J gene lost 0 bases, with 13 bases spanning the gap. This CDR3 comprises 17 residues. The CDR3 nucleotides read TGTGCCTGTGACACCTTGGGGGCTTCGACTTTGACAGCACAACTCTTCTTT. Its translation is CACDTLGASTLTAQLFF.

This clone was seen more than once but under ten times. This could be a read error, since a much larger clone is one nucleotide away. The CDR3, as DNA: TGTGCCTGTGAAAGACTGGGGGACACCCCCGATAAACCCATCTTT. Its translation: CACERLGDTPDKPIF. The V call is TRDV2, the J call TRDJ1; 9 nucleotides agree with TRDD3. CDR1 is GEAIGNYY, CDR2 EKD, per germline. The CDR3 sequence is 15 residues long.

This clone has just a few counts. A far larger clone is off by one base, so a read error is likely. The sample has other DNA sequences that encode this CDR3 too. The chain employs TRDV2 and TRDJ3; TRDD3 matches 11 bases. Germline V lookup: CDR1 GEAIGNYY, CDR2 EKD. CDR3 length: 18 residues. The CDR3 DNA reads as TGTGCCTGTGACACCGTTCTGGGGGATACCCGGGACACCCGGCAGATGTTTTTC. Its protein is CACDTVLGDTRDTRQMFF.